The rows below give T cell receptor beta chains drawn from one sample of a study of blood T cell repertoires in COVID-19. Profiled with immunoSEQ multiplex PCR; TCRdb holds only in-frame clones, not every one. Found here are about 200,000 clones, approximately 84% of them singletons; the top ten hold approximately 8%. The specimen sequenced was peripheral blood. The receptors were gathered from a woman of 80 years or more with acute or convalescent COVID-19. The CDR3 runs from the conserved cysteine through the conserved F or W. Fields, in order: V gene, J gene, clone size, D gene, CDR3 length, CDR3 DNA, CDR3 protein. A D gene is named only where the DNA matches it firmly. Clone size is given for some rows only: seen once, a few or many times, or a class if the clone is expanded.

TRBV10-3	TRBJ2-7	NA	NA	14	TGTGCCATCAGTGAGGTTCAGGGGTCCTACGAGCAGTACTTC	CAISEVQGSYEQYF
TRBV5-4	TRBJ1-2	NA	TRBD1	15	TGTGCCAGCAGCTTGGCGGGGACAGGGGTCTATGGCTACACCTTC	CASSLAGTGVYGYTF
TRBV19	TRBJ2-5	few	NA	14	TGTGCCAGTAGTCAGGGCTTGTACCAAGAGACCCAGTACTTC	CASSQGLYQETQYF
TRBV3-1/TRBV3-2	TRBJ1-2	NA	NA	16	TGTGCCAGCAGCCAAGATTTAACAGGGTTGTACTATGGCTACACCTTC	CASSQDLTGLYYGYTF
TRBV6-2/TRBV6-3	TRBJ1-6	NA	NA	15	TGTGCCAGCAGCCTACAGGTTTCCGTCAATTCACCCCTCCACTTT	CASSLQVSVNSPLHF
TRBV25-1	TRBJ1-2	few	TRBD1	14	TGTGCCAGCAGTCCGGGACAGGGAAACTATGGCTACACCTTC	CASSPGQGNYGYTF
TRBV19	TRBJ2-1	NA	TRBD2	14	TGTGCCAGTACACTAGCGGGACCCTCCAATGAGCAGTTCTTC	CASTLAGPSNEQFF
TRBV2	TRBJ2-7	NA	NA	14	TGTGCCAGCAGTGAAGTCCTGGGCAGTTACGAGCAGTACTTC	CASSEVLGSYEQYF
TRBV6-5	TRBJ1-3	NA	NA	16	TGTGCCAGCAGTTACACAACACAGTCTATGGGAAACACCATATATTTT	CASSYTTQSMGNTIYF
TRBV5-1	TRBJ2-7	NA	NA	12	TGCGCCAGCAGCCCGCCGGCCTACGAGCAGTACTTC	CASSPPAYEQYF
TRBV5-5	TRBJ1-1	NA	TRBD1	14	TGTGCCAGCAGCCGACAGGGGATGAACACTGAAGCTTTCTTT	CASSRQGMNTEAFF
TRBV6-5	TRBJ2-2	NA	NA	16	TGTGCCAGCAGTTACTCTACAGGGTTCGAAACCGGGGAGCTGTTTTTT	CASSYSTGFETGELFF
TRBV28	TRBJ2-6	NA	TRBD1	18	TGTGCCAGCAGTACCCCCGGACAGGGGGTCTCTGGGGCCAACGTCCTGACTTTC	CASSTPGQGVSGANVLTF
TRBV4-2	TRBJ2-1	NA	TRBD2	16	TGTGCCAGCAGCCAAGGAGCGGGAGGGCCTTACAATGAGCAGTTCTTC	CASSQGAGGPYNEQFF
TRBV5-4	TRBJ2-2	few	NA	15	TGTGCCAGCAGCTTTGCAGGGGCGCGCACCGGGGAGCTGTTTTTT	CASSFAGARTGELFF
TRBV5-1	TRBJ1-6	NA	NA	15	TGCGCCAGCAAGGAGGGAGGCGCCTATAATTCACCCCTCCACTTT	CASKEGGAYNSPLHF
TRBV19	TRBJ1-2	many	NA	17	TGTGCCAGTAGTATCAGGTACGCGACAGAAGCTAACTATGGCTACACCTTC	CASSIRYATEANYGYTF
TRBV7-9	TRBJ1-2	NA	TRBD1	15	TGTGCCAGCAGCCATGACGGACAGGGGCGCGCGGGCTACACCTTC	CASSHDGQGRAGYTF
TRBV28	TRBJ2-3	NA	TRBD1	15	TGTGCCATAACGTCCGGGACAGGGACGTTGGTTACGCAGTATTTT	CAITSGTGTLVTQYF
TRBV7-8	TRBJ1-4	NA	NA	15	TGTGCCAGCAGCTCGAACTGGGGGCTCAATGAAAAACTGTTTTTT	CASSSNWGLNEKLFF
TRBV28	TRBJ2-1	NA	TRBD2	15	TGTGCCAGCCGGCGGACTAGCGGGACGTACAATGAGCAGTTCTTC	CASRRTSGTYNEQFF
TRBV5-1	TRBJ1-4	NA	TRBD1	16	TGCGCCAGCAGCTTGGGACAGGGGGCAACTAATGAAAAACTGTTTTTT	CASSLGQGATNEKLFF
TRBV27	TRBJ1-2	NA	NA	13	TGTGCCAGCAGTTCCCAGGGAACCTATGGCTACACCTTC	CASSSQGTYGYTF
TRBV7-9	TRBJ2-3	NA	NA	17	TGTGCCAGCAGCTTAGATAGCGCGGGACCTAGCACAGATACGCAGTATTTT	CASSLDSAGPSTDTQYF
TRBV9	TRBJ2-1	NA	NA	17	TGTGCCAGCAGCGTAGTAGCCGGCGGAAGCTCCTACAATGAGCAGTTCTTC	CASSVVAGGSSYNEQFF
TRBV6-6	TRBJ2-1	NA	NA	14	TGTGCCAGCAGTTACTCGTCAGGTCTTAATGAGCAGTTCTTC	CASSYSSGLNEQFF
TRBV19	TRBJ2-6	NA	TRBD1	17	TGTGCCAGTATGGCTGGGACAGGGCGCGCTGGGGCCAACGTCCTGACTTTC	CASMAGTGRAGANVLTF
TRBV3-1/TRBV3-2	TRBJ1-2	NA	NA	13	TGTGCCAGCAGCGAACCAGGGTTACATGGCTACACCTTC	CASSEPGLHGYTF
TRBV5-1	TRBJ2-2	few	NA	15	TGCGCCAGCAGCTTGGACAGGGCGGTCACCGGGGAGCTGTTTTTT	CASSLDRAVTGELFF
TRBV19	TRBJ1-4	NA	NA	16	TGTGCCAGTAGTCCTGTCGACAGGCTAAATGGAGAAAAACTGTTTTTT	CASSPVDRLNGEKLFF
TRBV18	TRBJ2-5	once	NA	14	TGTGCCAGCTCACCACCGGCAGGGGAAGAGACCCAGTACTTC	CASSPPAGEETQYF
TRBV5-3	TRBJ2-7	NA	TRBD2	18	TGTGCCAGAAGCTTGCCCCAGGGCGGGAGGGATGGATCCTACGAGCAGTACTTC	CARSLPQGGRDGSYEQYF
TRBV3-1/TRBV3-2	TRBJ2-1	few	TRBD1	14	TGTGCCAGCAGCCGGGACAGGGGTCTCGATGAGCAGTTCTTC	CASSRDRGLDEQFF
TRBV29-1	TRBJ1-1	many	NA	11	TGCAGCGTTGTCAGGGCCACTGAAGCTTTCTTT	CSVVRATEAFF
TRBV4-1	TRBJ1-4	NA	TRBD1	15	TGCGCCAGCAGCCAAGTCAGGGGGCAGGATGAAAAACTGTTTTTT	CASSQVRGQDEKLFF
TRBV3-1/TRBV3-2	TRBJ2-7	NA	TRBD2	15	TGTGCCAGCAGCGAGGCGGGACTAGGAAACTACGAGCAGTACTTC	CASSEAGLGNYEQYF
TRBV7-9	TRBJ2-5	few	NA	12	TGTGCCAGCAGCTTAGAGGGGCAGACCCAGTACTTC	CASSLEGQTQYF